What follows are 8 T cell receptor beta chains derived from one specimen sequenced in a study of shared clonotypes between healthy human individuals. Method: immunoSEQ multiplex PCR; TCRdb's copy keeps in-frame clones and lacks some. Found here are 2 million to 2.5 million clones, approximately 93% of them singletons; the top ten hold 0.35% to 0.5%. Sequenced input: naive CD4+ T cells from PBMCs. Specified subset: CD45RA+ positively selected. Every receptor here comes from a man aged 18 to 29 in good health. Some clones in this sample may be carry-over from other donors' samples.

The chain uses TRBV7-2 and TRBJ1-2; D may be TRBD1 (5 bases). The germline CDR1 and CDR2 sequences are SGHTA and FQGNSA. V was shortened by 2 bases and J by 4 bases, with 17 bases between the two germline ends. CDR3 length: 16 amino acids. The DNA for the CDR3 is TGTGCCAGCAGCTTACACGGGAGGGGAGACTTCTATGGCTACACCTTC. Translating gives CASSLHGRGDFYGYTF.

The chain employs TRBV15 and TRBJ1-1, with 10 bases lining up with TRBD1. Trimming removed 0 bases from V and 7 bases from J; junction bases left unmatched: 5. This CDR3 is built from 15 residues. The germline V gene has CDR1 LNHNV and CDR2 YYDKDF (reference sequence). The CDR3 bases are TGTGCCACCAGCAGAGATCGGGACAGGGGAATTGAAGCTTTCTTT. Translated, it gives CATSRDRDRGIEAFF.

This clone was seen only once. The sample has other DNA sequences that encode this CDR3 too. This sequence joins TRBV5-1 and TRBJ1-1, with D possibly being TRBD1 (6 bases). The germline V and J ends were trimmed by 2 bases and 1 base, with 9 bases remaining between them. This CDR3 comprises 14 residues. The germline gives CDR1 SGHRS, CDR2 YFSETQ. The CDR3 coding sequence is TGCGCCAGCAGCTTTGGCAGGGGGAACACTGAAGCTTTCTTT. This encodes CASSFGRGNTEAFF.

The V gene is TRBV19, the J gene TRBJ2-2, with 14 nucleotides matching TRBD2. V lost 7 bases and J lost 4; bases outside the gene matches: 8. The CDR3 has 17 residues. Germline V CDR1 and CDR2: LNHDA, SQIVND (reference sequence). DNA for the CDR3: TGTGCCAGTACCTGGGGGACTAGCGGGAGTTCCACCGGGGAGCTGTTTTTT. Translated, it gives CASTWGTSGSSTGELFF.

This rearrangement joins TRBV5-1 to TRBJ1-1; D call uncertain. Germline V gives CDR1 SGHRS, CDR2 YFSETQ. The CDR3 spans 14 residues. Trimming shortened V by 0 bases and J by 4 bases, and 10 bases separated the two germline ends. The CDR3 reads CASSLGQIGTEAFF. For the CDR3, the DNA is TGCGCCAGCAGCTTGGGTCAGATAGGCACTGAAGCTTTCTTT. The full variable domain, its missing parts supplied by reference TRBV5-1 and TRBJ1-1, is KAGVTQTPRYLIKTRGQQVTLSCSPISGHRSVSWYQQTPGQGLQFLFEYFSETQRNKGNFPGRFSGRQFSNSRSEMNVSTLELGDSALYLCASSLGQIGTEAFFGQGTRLTVV.

The V call is TRBV28, the J call TRBJ2-3, with TRBD2 matching over 10 bases. CDR3 length: 14 amino acids. The V segment lost 7 bases and the J segment 4 bases; nucleotides outside the gene matches: 5. CDR1 and CDR2 (germline): MDHEN, SYDVKM. The CDR3 DNA follows: TGTGCCAGCAAAAATAGCGGGAGGTCAGATACGCAGTATTTT. It specifies CASKNSGRSDTQYF.

V is TRBV11-2 and J is TRBJ2-6, with a weak D call TRBD2 (5 bases). V was cut by 0 bases and J by 0 bases, with 12 bases left in between. CDR1 and CDR2 (germline): SGHAT, FQNNGV. The CDR3 spans 18 residues. The CDR3 spells CASSLEGGGRSGANVLTF. The CDR3 DNA is TGTGCCAGCAGCTTAGAAGGAGGAGGACGCTCTGGGGCCAACGTCCTGACTTTC.

The chain is built from TRBV28 and TRBJ1-4; D is undetermined. V lost 6 bases and J lost 1, with 15 bases in between. CDR1 and CDR2 from the germline V gene are MDHEN and SYDVKM. The CDR3 covers 16 residues. Written as DNA, the CDR3 is TGTGCCAGCAGCCTCTCCACCTTGGGAACTAATGAAAAACTGTTTTTT. The encoded protein is CASSLSTLGTNEKLFF.